This T cell receptor (beta chain) was captured by sequencing in a study of T cell repertoires in cytomegalovirus infection. Study at large: CMV infection together with matching HLA type was indicated by public TCR beta signatures. Findings and caveats of the study: CMV-specific TCR beta clonotypes restricted by HLA-C were the ones dominating the ex vivo response. Using cumulative public TCR beta family frequency, the authors identified those who carried CMV together with the relevant HLA.

Trimming removed 1 base from V and 2 bases from J, with 9 bases in between. Germline V gene sequence: CDR1 LNHDA, CDR2 SQIVND (reference sequence). The CDR3 contains 15 residues. Via MiXCR, TCRdb re-called the reads, giving one row per CDR3 protein. Found here are 310,000 or so distinct CDR3 sequences, roughly a tenth of them singletons; the top ten hold approximately 2.3%. At least ten counts were recorded for this clonotype. Antigen: not known. The receptor comes from a human donor in good health (CMV status not recorded). Some clones in this sample may be carry-over from other donors' samples. V and J are TRBV19 and TRBJ1-5; D remains ambiguous. Sequenced: PBMCs. The CDR3 spells CASSIAYGRNQPQHF. As DNA, the CDR3 is TGTGCCAGTAGTATAGCGTACGGCCGCAATCAGCCCCAGCATTTT.